The 19 T cell receptor beta chains in this list originate from one sample, sequenced in a study of T cell changes during pregnancy in multiple sclerosis. Assay used: immunoSEQ multiplex PCR; TCRdb lists only in-frame clones, some missing. The sample gives 35,000 or so clones, roughly 93% of which show up once; around 4.8% is in the top ten. Sequenced material: peripheral blood, taken in the second trimester of pregnancy. These receptor sequences come from a female donor in good health, enrolled as a control in a pregnancy study.

The chain recombines TRBV7-2 with TRBJ2-7; TRBD2 agrees at 14 bases. Per germline, CDR1 SGHTA and CDR2 FQGNSA. This CDR3 comprises 17 residues. The J segment lost 2 bases and the V segment lost 4 bases, leaving 7 bases of the junction unmatched. Here the CDR3 DNA reads TGTGCCAGCAGCTCCGGGACTAGCGGGGGCCTCCCCTACGAGCAGTACTTC. Its translation is CASSSGTSGGLPYEQYF.

This chain links TRBV5-1 with TRBJ1-1; D gene ambiguous. V gave up 0 bases and J gave up 4 bases, with 7 bases separating them. CDR1 is SGHRS, CDR2 YFSETQ, per germline. This CDR3 has 13 amino acids. The CDR3 nucleotides read TGCGCCAGCAGCTTGGGAGGTAGCACTGAAGCTTTCTTT. Its translation: CASSLGGSTEAFF.

This clone showed up just once. The chain joins TRBV6-1 to TRBJ2-7; 7 bases line up with TRBD1. This CDR3 spans 13 amino acids. The ends lost 6 bases at V and 2 bases at J; junction bases unmatched: 4. Germline V lookup: CDR1 MNHNS, CDR2 SASEGT. CDR3 coding DNA: TGTGCCAGCAGGGTTGACAGGGCCTACGAGCAGTACTTC. Translation: CASRVDRAYEQYF.

The chain carries TRBV6-4 and TRBJ2-3, with TRBD2 as a possible D gene (6 bases). V was trimmed by 2 bases and J by 5 bases, leaving 14 bases between them. CDR3 size: 15 residues. Germline assignment: CDR1 MRHNA and CDR2 SNTAGT. This CDR3 reads CASSDGGAVGDTQYF. The CDR3, as DNA: TGTGCCAGCAGTGACGGCGGGGCCGTGGGAGATACGCAGTATTTT.

The rearrangement joins TRBV29-1 to TRBJ1-2; D ambiguous. The CDR3 totals 12 residues. Trimming shortened V by 0 bases and J by 1 base, and 3 bases separated the two germline ends. Germline lookup yields CDR1 SQVTM and CDR2 ANQGSEA. CDR3 DNA sequence: TGCAGCGTTGAAGATAGTAACTATGGCTACACCTTC. The encoded protein is CSVEDSNYGYTF.

The rearrangement joins TRBV27 to TRBJ2-5, with TRBD2 matching 12 bases. Trimming at V came to 5 bases and at J to 4 bases, leaving 5 bases not matched to a gene. The CDR3 is 15 residues long. CDR1 and CDR2 from the germline V gene are MNHEY and SMNVEV (reference sequence). CDR3 sequence reads: CASSLQTSGRETQYF. CDR3 nucleotides: TGTGCCAGCAGTCTCCAGACTAGCGGGAGAGAGACCCAGTACTTC.

The chain couples TRBV6-4 to TRBJ2-1, with 11 bases aligning to TRBD2. Trimming removed 3 bases from V and 4 bases from J; junction bases left unmatched: 5. In germline, CDR1 is MRHNA, CDR2 SNTAGT. This CDR3 is built from 16 residues. CDR3 loop: CASSEDGTSGYNEQFF. DNA of the CDR3: TGTGCCAGCAGTGAGGACGGGACTAGCGGTTACAATGAGCAGTTCTTC.

This chain joins TRBV6-1 and TRBJ2-3; TRBD2 matches 9 bases. The ends lost 1 base at V and 4 bases at J; junction bases unmatched: 6. The CDR3 runs to 16 residues. The germline V gene has CDR1 MNHNS and CDR2 SASEGT. The CDR3 is CASSEDGGGGPDTQYF. The CDR3 nucleotides read TGTGCCAGCAGTGAAGATGGCGGGGGGGGCCCAGATACGCAGTATTTT.

This clone has more than one count but fewer than ten. The CDR3 spells CASSLAGTKSYEQYF. The CDR3 region has the DNA TGTGCCAGCAGCTTAGCCGGGACAAAATCCTACGAGCAGTACTTC. V and J are TRBV11-2 and TRBJ2-7; maybe TRBD1 (6 bases). This CDR3 spans 15 amino acids. The germline CDR1 and CDR2 sequences are SGHAT and FQNNGV. Trimming removed 1 base at V and 1 base at J, with 11 bases between.

The genes are TRBV7-6 and TRBJ2-2; the match to TRBD1 covers 7 bases. Germline CDR1 SGHVS, CDR2 FNYEAQ. V lost 5 bases and J lost 7; bases outside the gene matches: 4. The CDR3 consists of 13 residues. The CDR3 reads CASSVDRDGELFF. CDR3 DNA sequence: TGTGCCAGCAGCGTCGACAGGGACGGGGAGCTGTTTTTT.

V gene TRBV2 combines with J gene TRBJ1-1; 9 bases agree with TRBD1. The CDR3 covers 18 residues. Germline V CDR1 and CDR2: SNHLY, FYNNEI. The ends lost 8 bases at V and 5 bases at J; junction bases unmatched: 21. CDR3 sequence: CASPQGAVNRDRGTEAFF. The CDR3 bases are TGTGCCAGCCCACAGGGGGCCGTGAACAGGGATAGAGGTACTGAAGCTTTCTTT.

For the CDR3, the DNA is TGTGCCAGCAGTTTCGGGAGCACCGGGGAGCTGTTTTTT. It codes for CASSFGSTGELFF. This chain connects TRBV25-1 to TRBJ2-2; TRBD2 might be the D (6 bases). The germline V and J ends were trimmed by 5 bases and 4 bases, with 8 bases remaining between them. Germline loops: CDR1 MGHDK, CDR2 SYGVNS. The CDR3 runs 13 residues.

The chain recombines TRBV29-1 with TRBJ2-7, with TRBD1 matching 7 bases. Trimming cost V 7 bases and J 0 bases; bases outside gene matches: 3. This CDR3 comprises 12 residues. The germline V gene encodes CDR1 SQVTM and CDR2 ANQGSEA. This chain's CDR3 is CSARDSSYEQYF. The CDR3 DNA sequence: TGCAGCGCTCGGGACAGCTCCTACGAGCAGTACTTC.

The V gene is TRBV18, the J gene TRBJ2-5; TRBD1 agrees at 7 bases. CDR1 KGHSH and CDR2 LQKENI come from the germline V gene. The junction had 2 bases not matched to a gene; V was cut back by 2 bases and J by 5 bases. The CDR3 sequence is 13 residues long. The CDR3 reads CASSPSRGETQYF. The CDR3 coding sequence is TGTGCCAGCTCACCATCCAGGGGGGAGACCCAGTACTTC.

This clone is judged medium-sized (0.01 to 0.1%). V gene TRBV5-1 combines with J gene TRBJ1-3, with D possibly being TRBD1 (5 bases). This CDR3 is 16 amino acids long. V was clipped by 3 bases and J by 4 bases, with 17 bases between them. Germline V lookup: CDR1 SGHRS, CDR2 YFSETQ. The CDR3 sequence: CASSSTTAAGGNTIYF. As DNA, the CDR3 is TGCGCCAGCAGCTCCACGACAGCCGCGGGGGGAAACACCATATATTTT.

A few counts support this clone. The chain couples TRBV7-2 to TRBJ2-7; 10 bases are shared with TRBD2. Germline V CDR1 and CDR2: SGHTA, FQGNSA. The CDR3 consists of 15 residues. V was clipped by 1 base and J by 3 bases; unmatched bases: 3. The CDR3 protein is CASSLERGGFYEQYF. CDR3 DNA sequence: TGTGCCAGCAGCTTAGAGCGGGGGGGCTTCTACGAGCAGTACTTC.

The chain couples TRBV6-1 to TRBJ1-1; 7 nucleotides line up with TRBD1. The J segment lost 4 bases and the V segment lost 6 bases, leaving 8 bases of the junction unmatched. Germline CDR1 MNHNS, CDR2 SASEGT. The CDR3 sequence is 14 residues long. The CDR3, as DNA: TGTGCCAGCAGGCTATCAGGGGGGCGCACTGAAGCTTTCTTT. Translation: CASRLSGGRTEAFF.

This rearrangement joins TRBV7-9 to TRBJ1-1; D is unresolved. Germline lookup yields CDR1 SEHNR and CDR2 FQNEAQ (reference sequence). Trimming pared 4 bases from V and 1 base from J, leaving 10 bases between. The CDR3 extends over 14 amino acids. CDR3 residues: CASSSHRENTEAFF. The DNA of the CDR3 is TGTGCCAGCAGCTCCCATAGAGAGAACACTGAAGCTTTCTTT. The full variable domain, with the rest looked up from reference TRBV7-9 and TRBJ1-1, is DTGVSQNPRHKITKRGQNVTFRCDPISEHNRLYWYRQTLGQGPEFLTYFQNEAQLEKSRLLSDRFSAERPKGSFSTLEIQRTEQGDSAMYLCASSSHRENTEAFFGQGTRLTVV.

This rearrangement joins TRBV6-5 to TRBJ2-7, with 7 bases matching TRBD1. The germline CDR1 and CDR2 sequences are MNHEY and SVGAGI. V lost 5 bases and J lost 4; bases outside the gene matches: 8. This CDR3 comprises 14 residues. The chain's CDR3 is CASSRGQGVYEQYF. The CDR3 DNA sequence: TGTGCCAGCAGTCGAGGGCAGGGGGTATACGAGCAGTACTTC.